This TCR beta chain is from a study of blood T cells in healthy people across ages. Overall study results and limits: Compared with aged donors, long-lived donors showed fewer expanded clones, suggesting selection.

Details on this clonotype: Its antigen is not identified.

Alongside a J-beta primer mix, a sample-barcoded 5' primer served in a second PCR lasting about 7 to 11 cycles. From the 5' RACE reads, TCRdb called clonotypes with MiXCR, one entry per CDR3 protein. The repertoire holds 750,000 to 850,000 distinct CDR3 sequences, with roughly 25% as singletons. V lost 2 bases to trimming and J lost 6 bases; unmatched junction nucleotides: 9. CDR3 length equals 15 residues. Germline values: CDR1 SGDLS, CDR2 YYNGEE. This sample was shared with a second study, whose subject was T cells of mothers and their children. This second study says: A few healthy Caucasian mothers and their six children were the donors. Mothers yielded over 8 million CDR3 reads, children about 2.8 million each.

J is TRBJ2-3 and V is TRBV9, with 7 positions matching TRBD2. The sample was blood. The origin of this receptor is a boy aged 5-17 years in good health. CDR3 sequence: CASSVMELASDTQYF. The CDR3 bases are TGTGCCAGCAGCGTGATGGAACTAGCGTCGGATACGCAGTATTTT.